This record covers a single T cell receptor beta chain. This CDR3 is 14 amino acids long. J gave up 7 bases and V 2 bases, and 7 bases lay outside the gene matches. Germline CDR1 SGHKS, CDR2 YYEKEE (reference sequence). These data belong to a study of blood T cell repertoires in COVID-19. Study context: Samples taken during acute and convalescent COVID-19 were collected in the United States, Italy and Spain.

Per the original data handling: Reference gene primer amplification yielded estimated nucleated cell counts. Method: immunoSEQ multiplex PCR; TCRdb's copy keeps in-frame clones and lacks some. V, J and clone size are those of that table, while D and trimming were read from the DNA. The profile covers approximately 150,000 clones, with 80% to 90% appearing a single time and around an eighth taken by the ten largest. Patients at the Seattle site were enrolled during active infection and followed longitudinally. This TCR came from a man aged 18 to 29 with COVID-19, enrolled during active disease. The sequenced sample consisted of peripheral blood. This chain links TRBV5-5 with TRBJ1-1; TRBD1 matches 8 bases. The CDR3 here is CASSFLQGAGEAFF. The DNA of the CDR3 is TGTGCCAGCAGCTTTCTTCAGGGGGCAGGTGAAGCTTTCTTT.